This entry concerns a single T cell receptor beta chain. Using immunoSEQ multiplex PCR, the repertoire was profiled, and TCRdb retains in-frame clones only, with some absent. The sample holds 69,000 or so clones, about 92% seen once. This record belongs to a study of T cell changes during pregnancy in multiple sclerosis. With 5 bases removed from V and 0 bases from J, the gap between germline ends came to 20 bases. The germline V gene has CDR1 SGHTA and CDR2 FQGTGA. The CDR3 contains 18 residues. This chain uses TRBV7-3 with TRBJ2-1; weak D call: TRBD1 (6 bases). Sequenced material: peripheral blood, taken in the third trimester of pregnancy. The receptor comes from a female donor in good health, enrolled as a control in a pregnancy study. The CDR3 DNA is TGTGCCAGCAGCCCCCCCCCGGACAGCGCGAGCTCCTACAATGAGCAGTTCTTC. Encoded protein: CASSPPPDSASSYNEQFF.